These T cell receptor beta chains were read from a single sample in a study of blood T cell repertoires in COVID-19. Data came from immunoSEQ multiplex PCR; TCRdb stores just in-frame clones and leaves some out. The sample includes just over 60,000 clones, roughly 80% of them seen just once. Sequencing was done on a sample of peripheral blood. Source of these receptors: a man in his sixties with acute or convalescent COVID-19. Both conserved end residues are part of each CDR3. The D gene is left open where the match is weak. Rows give clone size only sometimes, using once, few, many, or a class for an expanded clone.

clone_size,cdr3_length,v_call,j_call,d_call,cdr3_nt,cdr3_aa
.,16,TRBV2,TRBJ2-7,TRBD2,TGTGCCAGCAGGCCCTCGGGACTACCCGATGGGTACGAGCAGTACTTC,CASRPSGLPDGYEQYF
once,16,TRBV18,TRBJ2-3,TRBD2,TGTGCCAGCTCACCGACTAGCGGTACTAGCACAGATACGCAGTATTTT,CASSPTSGTSTDTQYF
.,16,TRBV3-1/TRBV3-2,TRBJ2-1,.,TGTGCCAGCAGCCAAGGGGGGGACTTCTCCTACAATGAGCAGTTCTTC,CASSQGGDFSYNEQFF
many,16,TRBV21-1,TRBJ1-1,.,TGTGCCAGCAGCAAAGCGCTCGGGTTACCCGACACTGAAGCTTTCTTT,CASSKALGLPDTEAFF
.,15,TRBV7-6,TRBJ2-1,TRBD1,TGTGCCAGCAGCCCCTGGGGACAGGGGAACAATGAGCAGTTCTTC,CASSPWGQGNNEQFF
.,15,TRBV2,TRBJ2-7,TRBD1,TGTGCCAGCAGTGAATACCTCCGGACAGGGAGCGAGCAGTACTTC,CASSEYLRTGSEQYF
.,15,TRBV7-9,TRBJ2-4,.,TGTGCCAGCAGCTTAGGTCTCCTAGCCAAAAACATTCAGTACTTC,CASSLGLLAKNIQYF
.,14,TRBV7-2,TRBJ2-2,.,TGTGCCAGCAGCCAGTCTGTGAACACCGGGGAGCTGTTTTTT,CASSQSVNTGELFF
.,15,TRBV7-9,TRBJ2-7,.,TGTGCCAGCAGCTTAGCGTCCCAGGATAGCTACGAGCAGTACTTC,CASSLASQDSYEQYF
.,14,TRBV5-1,TRBJ2-3,TRBD2,TGCGCCAGCAGCGCGGGAGGGCCGTCAGATACGCAGTATTTT,CASSAGGPSDTQYF
.,14,TRBV2,TRBJ1-6,.,TGTGCCAGCAGTGAATTACAGGCAAATTCACCCCTCCACTTT,CASSELQANSPLHF
.,15,TRBV7-2,TRBJ1-6,.,TGTGCCAGCAGCTTAGTTGCGGTTACATCGTCACCCCTCCACTTT,CASSLVAVTSSPLHF
once,16,TRBV24-1,TRBJ2-1,.,TGTGCCACCAGTGATGATCTCACTCCGTTTCACAATGAGCAGTTCTTC,CATSDDLTPFHNEQFF
.,17,TRBV5-5,TRBJ2-7,TRBD1,TGTGCCAGCAGCCCGACCGCGGGGACAGGAATGAACTACGAGCAGTACTTC,CASSPTAGTGMNYEQYF
.,13,TRBV6-5,TRBJ2-1,TRBD2,TGTGCCAGCAACAGACTAGCGGACAATGAGCAGTTCTTC,CASNRLADNEQFF
.,12,TRBV11-1,TRBJ2-5,.,TGTGCCAGCAGCTCAGGGTTGGAGACCCAGTACTTC,CASSSGLETQYF
.,15,TRBV7-6,TRBJ1-6,.,TGTGCCAGCAGCGACACTACAGGGAATAATTCACCCCTCCACTTT,CASSDTTGNNSPLHF
.,16,TRBV5-8,TRBJ1-3,.,TGTGCCAGCAGCTACGGCGGAGAAAACTCTGGAAACACCATATATTTT,CASSYGGENSGNTIYF
.,14,TRBV9,TRBJ2-3,.,TGTGCCAGCAGCGCCGCAGGGGGCACAGATACGCAGTATTTT,CASSAAGGTDTQYF
.,15,TRBV6-5,TRBJ1-2,TRBD1,TGTGCCAGCAGACCCCAGGGGGCAATTGGCTATGGCTACACCTTC,CASRPQGAIGYGYTF
once,14,TRBV14,TRBJ1-2,.,TGTGCCAGCAGCCAAGATGTCAGGGTCTATGGCTACACCTTC,CASSQDVRVYGYTF